This T cell receptor (beta chain) was sequenced for a study of shared clonotypes between healthy human individuals. Study-wide background: The donors, two women and a few men, were aged 18 to 49. Study observations and caveats: Relative to their counterparts shared across all four donors, non-shared clonotypes exhibited diminished generation probabilities.

This clone was seen only once. Its antigen is unknown. Several immunoSEQ plates received, in even portions, the genomic DNA of each subset. Each replicate PCR on the sorted subsets used about 220 ng DNA (roughly 32,000 T cell genomes). Data came from immunoSEQ multiplex PCR; TCRdb stores just in-frame clones and leaves some out. Of 600,000 to 800,000 clones in the sample, 72% are singletons; the top ten hold roughly 1.8%. With V trimmed by 6 bases and J by 0 bases, 2 bases remained unmatched. The CDR3 runs to 13 residues. CDR1 and CDR2 (germline): MNHNS, SASEGT. The sample consisted of memory CD4+ T cells sorted from blood. This sample's subset: CD45RA-negative fraction. This clonotype originated in a woman aged 30 to 39 in good health. The rearrangement links TRBV6-1 to TRBJ2-7; TRBD2 aligns across 7 bases. CDR3 amino acids: CASRTSSSYEQYF. CDR3 DNA: TGTGCCAGCAGGACTAGCAGCTCCTACGAGCAGTACTTC.